The next 24 T cell receptor beta chains were all read from a single sample in a study of T cells in Graves' hyperthyroidism and ophthalmopathy. RNA transcripts yielded amplified TCR beta CDR3 regions. Primed by the HTBI set, a first-round RT-PCR was run on the TCR CDR3. MiXCR, applied by TCRdb to the multiplex PCR reads, yields one record per CDR3 protein. The data show some 600,000 distinct CDR3 sequences, 40% to 55% seen once. The sequencing sample was made of peripheral blood or thyroid tissue (not recorded which). These receptors all stem from a woman aged 18-29 years with Graves' hyperthyroidism.

Comments on this clonotype: One end of the junction varies from germline; a read error may be responsible. The V and J genes are TRBV29-1 and TRBJ2-7; 14 bases map to TRBD2. Per germline, CDR1 SQVTM and CDR2 ANQGSEA. The CDR3 consists of 11 residues. CDR3 amino acids: CSVGTSGSKFF. The CDR3 coding sequence is TGCAGCGTCGGGACTAGCGGGAGTAAGTTCTTC.

The sample holds many counts of this clonotype. J is TRBJ2-7 and V is TRBV10-3; no firm D call. CDR1 is ENHRY, CDR2 SYGVKD, per germline. Trimming cost V 10 bases and J 0 bases, with 16 bases left between them. CDR3 length: 14 residues. DNA for the CDR3: TGTGCCACCCGATTCCTCGGTGGCTCCTACGAGCAGTACTTC. Translated, it gives CATRFLGGSYEQYF.

This rearrangement joins TRBV7-9 to TRBJ1-1, with TRBD1 matching 8 bases. Germline V lookup: CDR1 SEHNR, CDR2 FQNEAQ (reference sequence). The ends lost 4 bases at V and 6 bases at J; junction bases unmatched: 4. The CDR3 is 13 amino acids. The CDR3 loop is CASSSDRVAEAFF. CDR3 bases: TGTGCCAGCAGCTCGGACAGGGTGGCTGAAGCTTTCTTT. Based on the CDR3 plus reference TRBV7-9 and TRBJ1-1, the full variable domain is DTGVSQNPRHKITKRGQNVTFRCDPISEHNRLYWYRQTLGQGPEFLTYFQNEAQLEKSRLLSDRFSAERPKGSFSTLEIQRTEQGDSAMYLCASSSDRVAEAFFGQGTRLTVV.

The chain links TRBV10-3 to TRBJ2-6, with D tentatively TRBD1 (5 bases). With 5 bases removed from V and 1 base from J, the gap between germline ends came to 6 bases. The CDR3 loop spans 14 amino acids. The V gene's germline CDR1 is ENHRY and CDR2 SYGVKD. The CDR3 sequence: CAISWTSGANVLTF. DNA of the CDR3: TGTGCCATCAGTTGGACATCTGGGGCCAACGTCCTGACTTTC.

V and J are TRBV2 and TRBJ2-6; D not certain. The V gene's germline CDR1 is SNHLY and CDR2 FYNNEI. CDR3 length: 14 amino acids. V lost 2 bases, J lost 4 bases, and 6 bases lay in between. CDR3 protein: CASSEPDGANVLTF. As DNA, the CDR3 is TGTGCCAGCAGTGAACCCGACGGGGCCAACGTCCTGACTTTC.

This chain links TRBV15 with TRBJ1-6; D is perhaps TRBD1 (5 bases). Per the germline V gene, CDR1 is LNHNV and CDR2 is YYDKDF (reference sequence). Trimming took 0 bases from V and 19 from J, leaving 13 bases between them. CDR3 length: 12 residues. For the CDR3, the DNA is TGTGCCACCAGCAGAGATGGGGGGGATCGGCACTTT. This encodes CATSRDGGDRHF.

In this sample, this clonotype turned up many times. The chain carries TRBV24-1 and TRBJ2-5; D not certain. V was clipped by 3 bases and J by 5 bases, with 12 bases between them. Germline V lookup: CDR1 KGHDR, CDR2 SFDVKD. This CDR3 is built from 14 residues. The CDR3 region is CATSDRAEGETQYF. In DNA, the CDR3 is TGTGCCACCAGTGATCGGGCCGAAGGGGAGACCCAGTACTTC.

The CDR3 DNA follows: TGTGCCAGCAGCTTGAGGTGGGACAGCGGGGAAATTCGCGGGGAGCTGTTTTTT. This codes for CASSLRWDSGEIRGELFF. The chain couples TRBV7-9 to TRBJ2-2; possibly TRBD1 or TRBD2 for D (7 bases each). The V and J ends lost 3 bases and 7 bases respectively, with 24 bases between them. Germline V lookup: CDR1 SEHNR, CDR2 FQNEAQ (reference sequence). The CDR3 is 18 amino acids. Supplemented by reference TRBV7-9 and TRBJ2-2, the full variable domain reads DTGVSQNPRHKITKRGQNVTFRCDPISEHNRLYWYRQTLGQGPEFLTYFQNEAQLEKSRLLSDRFSAERPKGSFSTLEIQRTEQGDSAMYLCASSLRWDSGEIRGELFFGEGSRLTVL.

Notes on this clonotype: The junction departs from the called germline gene at one end, perhaps through a read error. The chain recombines TRBV7-9 with TRBJ1-3, with TRBD1 identical over 8 bases. The length of the CDR3 is 14 residues. Germline assignment: CDR1 SEHNR and CDR2 FQNEAQ (reference sequence). CDR3: CASSSLRQGTVPEF. CDR3 bases: TGTGCCAGCAGCTCCCTAAGACAGGGGACTGTACCTGAATTT.

Comment on this clonotype: A much larger clone sits a single nucleotide away, making a read error possible. This chain connects TRBV7-9 to TRBJ1-4; the D gene is possibly TRBD1 (5 bases). The germline V and J ends were trimmed by 3 bases and 8 bases, with 13 bases remaining between them. The CDR3 spans 14 residues. Germline-derived CDR1 and CDR2 are SEHNR and FQNEAQ (reference sequence). Here the CDR3 reads CASSFVRGGEKLFF. The DNA for the CDR3 is TGTGCCAGCAGCTTTGTCCGGGGCGGAGAAAAACTGTTTTTT.

This clonotype was observed a few times. The chain recombines TRBV12-3 or TRBV12-4 with TRBJ2-7, with D unresolved. The length of the CDR3 is 11 residues. V gave up 5 bases and J gave up 6 bases, with 8 bases separating them. The CDR3 sequence: CASSTTGEQYF. The DNA for the CDR3 is TGTGCCAGCAGTACTACGGGCGAGCAGTACTTC.

The gene calls are TRBV7-2 and TRBJ2-7, with 8 positions matching TRBD1. This CDR3 has 15 residues. The V gene's germline CDR1 is SGHTA and CDR2 FQGNSA. Losses at the gene ends were 6 bases for V and 1 base for J; bases not matched to a gene: 8. CDR3 coding DNA: TGTGCCAGCAGTGGCCCGGACAGGGAATCCTACGAGCAGTACTTC. Residues: CASSGPDRESYEQYF.

CDR3 DNA sequence: TGTGCCAGCAGTGGTGAGGCGAGTAACACTGAAGCTTTCTTT. It is translated as CASSGEASNTEAFF. The V and J genes are TRBV12-3 or TRBV12-4 and TRBJ1-1; the D is unclear. The CDR3 loop spans 14 amino acids. With 5 bases removed from V and 2 bases from J, the gap between germline ends came to 12 bases.

The J gene is TRBJ2-7, the V gene TRBV20-1; perhaps TRBD1 as D (6 bases). V lost 4 bases to trimming and J lost 2 bases, with 15 bases between them. The length of the CDR3 is 14 residues. Germline-derived CDR1 and CDR2 are DFQATT and SNEGSKA (reference sequence). The CDR3 region has the DNA TGCAGTGCTATACGGGACACCATCACCTACGAGCAGTACTTC. Translating it yields CSAIRDTITYEQYF.

Notes on this clonotype: The germline gene is not matched at one end of the junction; a read error may be the cause. V is TRBV20-1 and J is TRBJ1-4, with 8 bases fitting TRBD1. Germline assignment: CDR1 DFQATT and CDR2 SNEGSKA (reference sequence). This CDR3 is 11 amino acids long. The CDR3 sequence is CSALTTDRVLF. In DNA form, the CDR3 reads TGCAGTGCCTTAACCACGGACAGGGTTCTTTTT.

This clonotype has ten or more counts. The rearrangement joins TRBV7-9 to TRBJ2-7; 8 bases agree with TRBD1. The junction had 2 bases not matched to a gene; V was cut back by 4 bases and J by 6 bases. There are 12 residues in the CDR3. CDR1 and CDR2 (germline): SEHNR, FQNEAQ (reference sequence). Written as DNA, the CDR3 is TGTGCCAGCAGCTGGACAGGGTCCGAGCAGTACTTC. Translation gives CASSWTGSEQYF.

This chain uses TRBV29-1 with TRBJ2-2; 12 nucleotides agree with TRBD2. The V gene end was trimmed by 7 bases and the J gene end by 6 bases; junction bases not matched to a gene: 6. This CDR3 has 14 amino acids. Per the germline V gene, CDR1 is SQVTM and CDR2 is ANQGSEA. CDR3 sequence reads: CSASTSGSAGELFF. The CDR3 DNA is TGCAGCGCCTCGACTAGCGGGAGCGCCGGGGAGCTGTTTTTT.

This chain uses TRBV7-2 with TRBJ2-7; possibly TRBD1 for D (6 bases). This CDR3 region has 14 residues. Trimming removed 5 bases from V and 3 bases from J, with 14 bases in between. The germline gives CDR1 SGHTA, CDR2 FQGNSA. The DNA of the CDR3 is TGTGCCAGCAGCACCGTTACAGGGATCTACGAGCAGTACTTC. It translates to CASSTVTGIYEQYF.

The rearrangement joins TRBV7-9 to TRBJ1-2; D unclear. The CDR3 sequence is 13 residues long. V shed 5 bases and J shed 3 bases, with 10 bases lying between them. The V gene's germline CDR1 is SEHNR and CDR2 FQNEAQ (reference sequence). The CDR3 here is CASSTEWDYGYTF. The CDR3 bases are TGTGCCAGCAGCACGGAGTGGGACTATGGCTACACCTTC.

The V call is TRBV2, the J call TRBJ1-2; a possible D gene is TRBD1 (6 bases). V was trimmed by 7 bases and J by 5 bases, leaving 17 bases between them. This CDR3 spans 14 amino acids. Germline-derived CDR1 and CDR2 are SNHLY and FYNNEI. CDR3 DNA sequence: TGTGCCAGCAAACAGGGACGGGTCTGGTATGGCTACACCTTC. Encoded protein: CASKQGRVWYGYTF. The full variable domain, completed using reference TRBV2 and TRBJ1-2, is EPEVTQTPSHQVTQMGQEVILRCVPISNHLYFYWYRQILGQKVEFLVSFYNNEISEKSEIFDDQFSVERPDGSNFTLKIRSTKLEDSAMYFCASKQGRVWYGYTFGSGTRLTVV.

The CDR3 DNA follows: TGTGCCCCCGGGGAGACGAACACTGAAGCTTTCTTT. This sequence encodes CAPGETNTEAFF. The chain joins TRBV15 to TRBJ1-1; D gene ambiguous. The CDR3 is 12 residues long. The germline V gene has CDR1 LNHNV and CDR2 YYDKDF (reference sequence). Trimming stripped 11 bases from V and 1 base from J, with 11 bases between.

V gene TRBV11-2 combines with J gene TRBJ1-5; 7 nucleotides line up with TRBD1. The length of the CDR3 is 15 residues. In germline, CDR1 is SGHAT, CDR2 FQNNGV. Trimming at V came to 8 bases and at J to 7 bases, leaving 14 bases not matched to a gene. The CDR3 protein is CASSPGARTGQPQHF. The CDR3 DNA follows: TGTGCCAGCTCACCGGGAGCCAGGACAGGCCAGCCCCAGCATTTT.

The chain has TRBV11-1 and TRBJ2-5, with a possible D match to TRBD2 (5 bases). The V gene's germline CDR1 is SGHAT and CDR2 FQDESV (reference sequence). CDR3 length equals 15 residues. Trimming removed 3 bases at V and 2 bases at J, with 13 bases between. CDR3 amino acids: CASSFRRIGQETQYF. CDR3 nucleotides: TGTGCCAGCAGCTTCAGGAGGATAGGGCAAGAGACCCAGTACTTC.

This clonotype was detected only once. The chain couples TRBV20-1 to TRBJ2-7; a possible D gene is TRBD1 (7 bases). This CDR3 is built from 14 residues. Deletions cut 3 bases from V and 0 bases from J, with 12 bases between. Per the germline V gene, CDR1 is DFQATT and CDR2 is SNEGSKA (reference sequence). The CDR3 sequence is CSASGGGTSYEQYF. CDR3 nucleotides: TGCAGTGCTAGTGGAGGGGGCACCTCCTACGAGCAGTACTTC.